What follows are 21 T cell receptor beta chains derived from one specimen sequenced in a study of cytomegalovirus exposure and HLA in healthy donors. This PCR relied on a set of 60 Vbeta primers and 13 Jbeta primers. TCRdb's table, derived via immunoSEQ multiplex PCR, lists solely in-frame clones and lacks some. The repertoire holds about 200,000 clones, with approximately 70% as singletons. Sequencing was done on a sample of PBMCs. The receptors shown here come from a man aged 35 to 55 in good health and CMV-seropositive.

Worth noting for this clone: An end of the junction does not agree with germline; a read error may underlie this. The chain links TRBV6-5 to TRBJ1-1; tentative D call: TRBD1 (5 bases). Germline lookup yields CDR1 MNHEY and CDR2 SVGAGI. CDR3 length equals 13 residues. CDR3 nucleotides: TGTGCCAGCAGCCAACCAAGGGGCACTGCAGCTTTCTTT. Its protein is CASSQPRGTAAFF.

This clone was counted once. The rearrangement joins TRBV18 to TRBJ1-5, with 7 bases matching TRBD1. The CDR3 has 16 amino acids. CDR1 and CDR2 from the germline V gene are KGHSH and LQKENI. After removal of 2 bases from V and 3 bases from J, the junction contained 7 bases not matched to a gene. This CDR3 is CASSPSQTGNNQPQHF. The CDR3 DNA is TGTGCCAGCTCACCATCCCAGACAGGGAACAATCAGCCCCAGCATTTT.

This clone was observed a few times. J is TRBJ2-7 and V is TRBV28; 7 bases are a match to TRBD2. The CDR3 sequence is 15 residues long. The V and J ends lost 5 bases and 3 bases, in that order; junction bases with no gene match: 10. Per germline, CDR1 MDHEN and CDR2 SYDVKM. The CDR3 DNA reads TGTGCCAGCAGTCATCGGGACTACCTCTTCTACGAGCAGTACTTC. This sequence encodes CASSHRDYLFYEQYF. Variable domain in full (rest from reference TRBV28 and TRBJ2-7): DVKVTQSSRYLVKRTGEKVFLECVQDMDHENMFWYRQDPGLGLRLIYFSYDVKMKEKGDIPEGYSVSREKKERFSLILESASTNQTSMYLCASSHRDYLFYEQYFGPGTRLTVT.

This chain links TRBV28 with TRBJ2-7; no firm D call. V lost 5 bases, J lost 5 bases, and 19 bases lay in between. The CDR3 totals 15 residues. Germline V gene sequence: CDR1 MDHEN, CDR2 SYDVKM. CDR3 residues: CASSRPTPLGDEQYF. The DNA of the CDR3 is TGTGCCAGCAGTAGACCAACGCCCCTTGGAGACGAGCAGTACTTC.

The V and J genes are TRBV6-5 and TRBJ1-4, with 7 bases lining up with TRBD1. With V trimmed by 2 bases and J by 4 bases, 7 bases remained unmatched. The CDR3 has 16 amino acids. Germline V gene lookup returns CDR1 MNHEY and CDR2 SVGAGI. The CDR3 nucleotides are TGTGCCAGCAGTTACATCCCAGGGGGTGGTAATGAAAAACTGTTTTTT. Translating it yields CASSYIPGGGNEKLFF.

The V call is TRBV11-2, the J call TRBJ2-7; 10 bases match TRBD1. The V and J ends lost 5 bases and 3 bases, in that order; junction bases with no gene match: 4. The CDR3 loop spans 14 amino acids. Germline V gene data show CDR1 as SGHAT and CDR2 as FQNNGV. CDR3: CASSTGQGDYEQYF. CDR3 bases: TGTGCCAGCAGCACCGGACAGGGGGACTACGAGCAGTACTTC.

The chain combines TRBV7-9 with TRBJ1-3; 7 nucleotides align to TRBD1. CDR3 length: 14 amino acids. With 5 bases clipped from V and 0 bases from J, the junction kept 1 base outside the gene matches. Germline CDR1 SEHNR, CDR2 FQNEAQ (reference sequence). The CDR3 DNA reads TGTGCCAGCAGCCCAGGGGGCTCTGGAAACACCATATATTTT. As protein: CASSPGGSGNTIYF.

This clone was detected only a few times. J is TRBJ1-2 and V is TRBV5-6, with 7 bases that match TRBD1. V trimming: 2 bases; J trimming: 6 bases; junction bases outside the gene matches: 16. Germline V lookup: CDR1 SGHDT, CDR2 YYEEEE. The CDR3 is 17 residues long. The DNA for the CDR3 is TGTGCCAGCAGCTTCAGAGTAACTAACAGGGGTTCGAATGGCTACACCTTC. Encoded protein: CASSFRVTNRGSNGYTF.

The chain recombines TRBV4-1 with TRBJ2-1; 8 nucleotides line up with TRBD2. The CDR3 loop spans 15 amino acids. V lost 1 base, J lost 8 bases, and 7 bases stayed unmatched. CDR1 is MGHRA, CDR2 YSYEKL, per germline. The CDR3 DNA is TGCGCCAGCAGCCAAGCTGGTAGCGGGGACCATGAGCAGTTCTTC. This sequence encodes CASSQAGSGDHEQFF.

The chain employs TRBV28 and TRBJ1-1; the match to TRBD1 covers 9 bases. The CDR3 extends over 16 amino acids. Germline trimming cut 6 bases from V and 4 bases from J; bases unmatched to any gene: 12. Germline lookup yields CDR1 MDHEN and CDR2 SYDVKM. In DNA form, the CDR3 reads TGTGCCAGCAGCCCGGTCGCGGGACAGGGCCCCACTGAAGCTTTCTTT. Translation: CASSPVAGQGPTEAFF.

The table lists this clone with a few counts. The chain carries TRBV5-6 and TRBJ2-1, with 11 bases fitting TRBD2. This CDR3 has 15 amino acids. CDR1 and CDR2 (germline): SGHDT, YYEEEE. J gave up 4 bases and V 4 bases, and 4 bases lay outside the gene matches. CDR3 sequence reads: CASSPTSGGYNEQFF. CDR3 DNA: TGTGCCAGCAGCCCTACTAGCGGGGGATACAATGAGCAGTTCTTC. The full variable domain, completed using reference TRBV5-6 and TRBJ2-1, is DAGVTQSPTHLIKTRGQQVTLRCSPKSGHDTVSWYQQALGQGPQFIFQYYEEEERQRGNFPDRFSGHQFPNYSSELNVNALLLGDSALYLCASSPTSGGYNEQFFGPGTRLTVL.

V gene TRBV5-5 combines with J gene TRBJ1-2; a weak D match, TRBD1 (5 bases). The CDR3 has 14 residues. In germline, CDR1 is SGHKS, CDR2 YYEKEE (reference sequence). V was clipped by 0 bases and J by 2 bases, with 8 bases between them. In nucleotides, the CDR3 is TGTGCCAGCAGCTTGGCCCCAGGGAACTATGGCTACACCTTC. Amino acid sequence: CASSLAPGNYGYTF.

The chain has TRBV4-1 and TRBJ1-4; 9 bases agree with TRBD1. The CDR3 contains 15 residues. Germline trimming cut 3 bases from V and 4 bases from J; bases unmatched to any gene: 3. Germline V lookup: CDR1 MGHRA, CDR2 YSYEKL. The CDR3 here is CASSHPGQGNEKLFF. In DNA, the CDR3 is TGCGCCAGCAGCCACCCGGGACAGGGTAATGAAAAACTGTTTTTT.

The V gene is TRBV6-5, the J gene TRBJ2-1; perhaps TRBD1 as D (5 bases). V shed 6 bases and J shed 3 bases, with 12 bases lying between them. Looked up from germline, CDR1 is MNHEY and CDR2 is SVGAGI. The CDR3 runs 14 residues. Written as DNA, the CDR3 is TGTGCCAGCAGCCCCGGAAGGGGCTACAATGAGCAGTTCTTC. Encoded protein: CASSPGRGYNEQFF.

This chain links TRBV10-2 with TRBJ1-5; TRBD1 aligns across 7 bases. CDR3 length: 17 residues. Trimming at V came to 5 bases and at J to 7 bases, leaving 17 bases not matched to a gene. Germline-derived CDR1 and CDR2 are WSHSY and SAAADI. This CDR3 is CASSRRGRPPRGQPQHF. The CDR3 bases are TGCGCCAGCAGTAGAAGGGGGCGGCCACCAAGGGGGCAGCCCCAGCATTTT.

The chain is built from TRBV7-3 and TRBJ1-1, with 10 positions matching TRBD1. Germline V gives CDR1 SGHTA, CDR2 FQGTGA. The CDR3 is 14 amino acids. After removal of 2 bases from V and 8 bases from J, the junction contained 5 bases not matched to a gene. The chain's CDR3 is CASSLHGQGEEAFF. DNA for the CDR3: TGTGCCAGCAGCTTACATGGACAGGGGGAAGAAGCTTTCTTT.

This sequence joins TRBV6-5 and TRBJ1-1; 8 bases agree with TRBD1. The germline V gene has CDR1 MNHEY and CDR2 SVGAGI. The V gene end was trimmed by 4 bases and the J gene end by 6 bases; junction bases not matched to a gene: 7. The CDR3 loop spans 14 amino acids. Here the CDR3 reads CASSLQGDGAEAFF. CDR3 nucleotides: TGTGCCAGCAGTTTACAGGGGGATGGCGCTGAAGCTTTCTTT.

V and J are TRBV7-8 and TRBJ2-7; tentative D call: TRBD1 (7 bases). Trimming removed 2 bases at V and 6 bases at J, with 17 bases between. Germline-derived CDR1 and CDR2 are SGHVS and FQNEAQ. The CDR3 sequence is 15 residues long. The DNA for the CDR3 is TGTGCCAGCAGCTTAAGACCGGCAGGGGGGAGCGAGCAGTACTTC. Its translation is CASSLRPAGGSEQYF.

V and J are TRBV4-1 and TRBJ2-5; TRBD2 is a possible D gene (6 bases). This CDR3 is 14 amino acids long. Germline V lookup: CDR1 MGHRA, CDR2 YSYEKL. Trimming took off 4 bases at V and 5 bases at J, with 14 bases between the two ends. CDR3 bases: TGCGCCAGCAGCCCGGGACTCTTTGGGGAGACCCAGTACTTC. Encoded protein: CASSPGLFGETQYF.

The chain combines TRBV28 with TRBJ2-7; the D gene is possibly TRBD2 (5 bases). V shed 10 bases and J shed 6 bases, with 19 bases lying between them. This CDR3 is 13 amino acids long. CDR1 and CDR2 (germline): MDHEN, SYDVKM. The CDR3 is CATTPVSRGEQYF. As DNA, the CDR3 is TGTGCCACCACACCCGTCTCCCGGGGCGAGCAGTACTTC.

This rearrangement joins TRBV13 to TRBJ2-3; TRBD2 agrees at 9 bases. J gave up 2 bases and V 1 base, and 4 bases lay outside the gene matches. Germline loops: CDR1 PRHDT, CDR2 FYEKMQ (reference sequence). The CDR3 sequence is 16 residues long. The CDR3 protein is CASSLERGDLTDTQYF. Written as DNA, the CDR3 is TGTGCCAGCAGCTTAGAGCGGGGGGACCTCACAGATACGCAGTATTTT.